The clone carrying this T cell receptor (beta chain) was found many times. Its cognate antigen is unknown. MiXCR was run by TCRdb on the reads, yielding one entry per CDR3 protein. This sample has 150,000 to 200,000 distinct CDR3 sequences, with 15% to 20% found just once. V lost 8 bases and J 3 bases, leaving 19 bases between the germline ends. Looked up from germline, CDR1 is SQVTM and CDR2 is ANQGSEA. The CDR3 extends over 14 amino acids. This entry belongs to a study of T cell repertoires in cytomegalovirus infection. As for the study in general: Matching HLA type and CMV infection were both indicated by public TCR beta signatures. Overall study findings and caveats: Cumulative public TCR beta family frequency identified carriers of CMV plus the relevant HLA. The ex vivo response was dominated by HLA-C-restricted CMV-specific TCR beta clonotypes.

The genes are TRBV29-1 and TRBJ2-5; D possibly matches TRBD1 or TRBD2 (6 bases each). The sequenced material came from PBMCs. The TCR was taken from a human donor in good health (CMV status not recorded). Some clones in this sample may be carry-over from other donors' samples. The CDR3 DNA follows: TGCAGCTCTGGTGGGGGGACACGCGAAGAGACCCAGTACTTC. Amino acid sequence: CSSGGGTREETQYF.